This T cell receptor beta chain is drawn from a study of blood T cell repertoires in COVID-19. For the study at large: Sites across the United States, Italy and Spain contributed samples from acute and convalescent COVID-19. PBMCs, B-cell-depleted T cells, or T cells provided the cDNA or gDNA that made up the material.

The V segment lost 6 bases and the J segment 4 bases; nucleotides outside the gene matches: 4. CDR3 length: 12 amino acids. CDR1 and CDR2 (germline): SQVTM, ANQGSEA. In the authors' workflow: Estimates of nucleated cell counts were drawn from the amplification of reference gene primers. The assay was immunoSEQ multiplex PCR, and TCRdb's table has in-frame clones only and misses some. V, J and clone size derive from that table, while D and trimming were established from the DNA sequence. The sample consists of a few hundred thousand clones, 85% of them appearing once. With regard to this clone: Within the sample, other DNA sequences also encode this same CDR3.

The V and J genes are TRBV29-1 and TRBJ2-3, with 7 nucleotides matching TRBD1. The source of this sequence is a woman between 18 and 30 years old with acute or convalescent COVID-19. What was sequenced was peripheral blood. The CDR3 region has the DNA TGCAGCGTCAGACAGGGATCAGATACGCAGTATTTT. Translation: CSVRQGSDTQYF.